This is a list of T cell receptor beta chains from one sample in a study of T cells in Graves' hyperthyroidism and ophthalmopathy. MiXCR was run by TCRdb on the multiplex PCR reads, yielding one entry per CDR3 protein. This table holds 250,000 to 300,000 distinct CDR3 sequences, less than 15% found once. Material for sequencing was blood. These receptors all stem from a woman under 40 with Graves' hyperthyroidism that later progressed to Graves' ophthalmopathy. The CDR3 runs from the conserved cysteine through the conserved F or W. A D gene is named only where the DNA matches it firmly. Size values are once, few and many counts, or a class for expanded clones, and some rows have none.

DNA: TGCAGTGCAATAGCGGTTGAGCAGTTCTTC
CDR3: CSAIAVEQFF
size: many
J: TRBJ2-1
V: TRBV20-1
D: NA

DNA: TGTGCCAGCAGCTTAGATATGGGCAGGACCAACTATGGCTACACCTTC
CDR3: CASSLDMGRTNYGYTF
size: many
J: TRBJ1-2
V: TRBV7-2
D: NA

DNA: TGTGCCAGCAGCGCCCCAGGGGGCGCGGGGAACACTGAAGCTTTCTTT
CDR3: CASSAPGGAGNTEAFF
size: many
J: TRBJ1-1
V: TRBV7-8
D: TRBD1

DNA: TGTGCCAGCAGTTACTCTGTGGGTCAGCCCCAGCATTTT
CDR3: CASSYSVGQPQHF
size: NA
J: TRBJ1-5
V: TRBV6-6
D: NA

DNA: TGCAGTGCTAGTCAGGGATCTGATAGTGGTGAAGCTTTCTTT
CDR3: CSASQGSDSGEAFF
size: many
J: TRBJ1-1
V: TRBV20-1
D: NA

DNA: TGCAGCGTTGAAGGCCTGGCAGTAGGGCTAGCCCCGTTAGATGAGCAGTTCTTC
CDR3: CSVEGLAVGLAPLDEQFF
size: many
J: TRBJ2-1
V: TRBV29-1
D: NA

DNA: TGTGCCAGCAGGACACAGGGGGCCCAGCCCCAGCATTTT
CDR3: CASRTQGAQPQHF
size: many
J: TRBJ1-5
V: TRBV2
D: TRBD1

DNA: TGTGCCAGCAGCACCCCACTAGCGGAATACGAGCAGTACTTC
CDR3: CASSTPLAEYEQYF
size: many
J: TRBJ2-7
V: TRBV7-9
D: TRBD2

DNA: TGTGCCAGCAGTTACCGGGACAGGCTTCATGAGCAGTACTTC
CDR3: CASSYRDRLHEQYF
size: many
J: TRBJ2-7
V: TRBV6-1
D: TRBD1

DNA: TGTGCCAGCAAAATAAGGGCGAACACTGAAGCTTTCTTT
CDR3: CASKIRANTEAFF
size: once
J: TRBJ1-1
V: TRBV6-2/TRBV6-3
D: NA

DNA: TGTGCCACCAGCAGAGAGGGCCCGGGGGGGCTTGTAGAGACCCAGTACTTC
CDR3: CATSREGPGGLVETQYF
size: many
J: TRBJ2-5
V: TRBV15
D: TRBD2

DNA: TGTGCCAGCAGTTTACGGCCCCGGGGGACTGTCGCTGAAGCTTTCTTT
CDR3: CASSLRPRGTVAEAFF
size: many
J: TRBJ1-1
V: TRBV27
D: NA

DNA: TGTGCCAGCAGTGTCCGCCAGGGTTCCTACAATGAGCAGTTCTTC
CDR3: CASSVRQGSYNEQFF
size: NA
J: TRBJ2-1
V: TRBV6-4
D: NA

DNA: TGTGCCACCAGCGCCCGAAACGGATTTCTGGAGACCCAGTACTTC
CDR3: CATSARNGFLETQYF
size: NA
J: TRBJ2-5
V: TRBV15
D: NA

DNA: TGTGCCAGCTCACAAGGGACTTTCGGAAACGAGCAGTACTTC
CDR3: CASSQGTFGNEQYF
size: many
J: TRBJ2-7
V: TRBV18
D: NA

DNA: TGCAGTGCTAGCCCCCAGAGGGCGAACACTGAAGCTTTCTTT
CDR3: CSASPQRANTEAFF
size: many
J: TRBJ1-1
V: TRBV20-1
D: NA

DNA: TGTGCCAGCAGCCCCTTCGGCAGAAGTGGTGGCTACACCTTC
CDR3: CASSPFGRSGGYTF
size: few
J: TRBJ1-2
V: TRBV3-1
D: NA

DNA: TGTGCCAGCAGCTCCGGACTAGCGTACGATAGAGTTGGAGCAGATACGCAGTATTTT
CDR3: CASSSGLAYDRVGADTQYF
size: many
J: TRBJ2-3
V: TRBV5-6
D: TRBD2

DNA: TGTGCCAGCAGCCTACGACAGGTGCTCTCCTACGAGCAGTACTTC
CDR3: CASSLRQVLSYEQYF
size: many
J: TRBJ2-7
V: TRBV5-5
D: NA

DNA: TGTGCCAGCAGTCCTAGGATTGGTGGCTACACCTTC
CDR3: CASSPRIGGYTF
size: many
J: TRBJ1-2
V: TRBV28
D: NA

DNA: TGTGCCAGCAGTTCACCCTCCGGGACTGGAATCTTC
CDR3: CASSSPSGTGIF
size: many
J: TRBJ2-1
V: TRBV6-2/TRBV6-3
D: NA

DNA: TGCAGTGCTAGAGGGGCGGGTTATAGCTCCTACAATGAGCAGTTCTTC
CDR3: CSARGAGYSSYNEQFF
size: many
J: TRBJ2-1
V: TRBV20-1
D: NA

DNA: TGTGCCAGCACCCGGGTTGAGAGTAACGAGCAGTACTTC
CDR3: CASTRVESNEQYF
size: many
J: TRBJ2-7
V: TRBV28
D: NA

DNA: TGTGCCAGCACCTCTGGCAACCATCAGCCCCAGCATTTT
CDR3: CASTSGNHQPQHF
size: many
J: TRBJ1-5
V: TRBV28
D: NA

DNA: TGCGCCAGCAGCCCCGGGGAGGTCAAAAACATTCAGTACTTC
CDR3: CASSPGEVKNIQYF
size: many
J: TRBJ2-4
V: TRBV4-1
D: NA

DNA: TGTGCCAGCAGTTTCCGCGGGGCGGAGCGGGGAAAAGAGACCCAGTACTTC
CDR3: CASSFRGAERGKETQYF
size: NA
J: TRBJ2-5
V: TRBV28
D: TRBD2

DNA: TGTGCCAGCAGCTTACCCATTGTGGGGAAGGATTCCTACGAGCAGTACTTC
CDR3: CASSLPIVGKDSYEQYF
size: many
J: TRBJ2-7
V: TRBV7-6
D: NA

DNA: TGTGCCAGCAGCGTAGGGACAGCACCTTATGGCTGCACCTTC
CDR3: CASSVGTAPYGCTF
size: few
J: TRBJ1-2
V: TRBV9
D: NA

DNA: TGTGCCAGCCAATACAGGATGCGTGAATACGAGCAGTACTTC
CDR3: CASQYRMREYEQYF
size: NA
J: TRBJ2-7
V: TRBV27
D: NA

DNA: TGTGCCAGCAGCACCCGCCAGGGGGCGGTCACCGGGGAGCTGTTTTTT
CDR3: CASSTRQGAVTGELFF
size: few
J: TRBJ2-2
V: TRBV9
D: TRBD1

DNA: TGTGCCAGCAGCTCACTCCTTGGACAGGAGGCCTACGAGCAGTACTTC
CDR3: CASSSLLGQEAYEQYF
size: many
J: TRBJ2-7
V: TRBV27
D: TRBD1

DNA: TGTGCCAGCAGTTACGGCCCGGGGGGCTACGAGCAGTACTTC
CDR3: CASSYGPGGYEQYF
size: many
J: TRBJ2-7
V: TRBV6-5
D: TRBD2

DNA: TGTGCCAGTTCGTTTCGGCCCGGGGAGCTGTTTTTT
CDR3: CASSFRPGELFF
size: NA
J: TRBJ2-2
V: TRBV19
D: NA

DNA: TGCGCCAGCAACTTGGCAGGGGGGAACACTGAAGCTTTCTTT
CDR3: CASNLAGGNTEAFF
size: few
J: TRBJ1-1
V: TRBV5-1
D: TRBD1

DNA: TGTGCCAGCAGTCCAGGGCCCTATGGCTACACCTTC
CDR3: CASSPGPYGYTF
size: NA
J: TRBJ1-2
V: TRBV27
D: NA

DNA: TGTGCCAGCAGCTTCGGCGGACCTAACTATGGCTACACCTTC
CDR3: CASSFGGPNYGYTF
size: many
J: TRBJ1-2
V: TRBV7-9
D: NA

DNA: TGTGCCAGCAGTTTATCGGCTACTTCCTACGAGCAGTACTTC
CDR3: CASSLSATSYEQYF
size: many
J: TRBJ2-7
V: TRBV12-3/TRBV12-4
D: NA

DNA: TGCAGTGCTAGACAGAGCGGGAGGGCCCTCGGCACAGATACGCAGTATTTT
CDR3: CSARQSGRALGTDTQYF
size: NA
J: TRBJ2-3
V: TRBV20-1
D: TRBD2

DNA: TGTGCCAGCAGTCGGGGACTAGCGGGCAATGAGCAGTTCTTC
CDR3: CASSRGLAGNEQFF
size: many
J: TRBJ2-1
V: TRBV27
D: TRBD2

DNA: TGTGCCAGTAGCAACAGAGCGACCACCGGGGAGCTGTTTTTT
CDR3: CASSNRATTGELFF
size: many
J: TRBJ2-2
V: TRBV6-1
D: NA

DNA: TGCAGCTGTGACAGGGTGGATACGCAGTATTTT
CDR3: CSCDRVDTQYF
size: many
J: TRBJ2-3
V: TRBV20-1
D: TRBD1

DNA: TGCAGTGCTAGGGAAACAGGGTGGGCCTATGGCTACACCTTC
CDR3: CSARETGWAYGYTF
size: many
J: TRBJ1-2
V: TRBV20-1
D: NA

DNA: TGTGCCAGCAGCTCAGGGACTAGCGGGACTCCCACAGATACGCAGTATTTT
CDR3: CASSSGTSGTPTDTQYF
size: many
J: TRBJ2-3
V: TRBV11-3
D: TRBD2

DNA: TGTGCCAGCAGTTCCGGGACAGCCGACTCGAGCTCCTACGAGCAGTACTTC
CDR3: CASSSGTADSSSYEQYF
size: few
J: TRBJ2-7
V: TRBV12-3/TRBV12-4
D: TRBD1

DNA: TGTGCCTGGAGTATCGGACAGGGGCGTGGTAATGAAAAACTGTTTTTT
CDR3: CAWSIGQGRGNEKLFF
size: many
J: TRBJ1-4
V: TRBV30
D: TRBD1

DNA: TGTGCCAGCACCAACAGGGGAAGGGTCTATGGCTACACCTTC
CDR3: CASTNRGRVYGYTF
size: many
J: TRBJ1-2
V: TRBV6-1
D: TRBD1